The rows below give T cell receptor beta chains drawn from one sample of a study of OX40 agonist ivuxolimab in advanced cancers. TCRdb's table, derived via immunoSEQ multiplex PCR, lists solely in-frame clones and lacks some. The sample has some 90,000 clones; approximately 90% are singletons. The sequenced sample was CD4+ or CD8+ T cells sorted from blood, obtained in a trial of the OX40 agonist ivuxolimab. These receptors all stem from an adult with an advanced solid tumor such as melanoma, head and neck, liver or kidney cancer. The CDR3 runs from the conserved cysteine through the conserved F or W. The D gene is left open where the match is weak. A clone size is listed for some rows: how often the clone was seen (once, few, many), or a class if it is expanded.

v_gene	abundance	j_gene	d_gene	CDR3nt	CDR3aa
TRBV28	once	TRBJ1-3	-	TGTGCCAGCAGTTTAGGGGGGGGTAACTCTGGAAACACCATATATTTT	CASSLGGGNSGNTIYF
TRBV7-6	-	TRBJ2-7	TRBD1	TGTGCCAGCAGCTTCAGACAGGGCGACTACGAGCAGTACTTC	CASSFRQGDYEQYF
TRBV6-5	-	TRBJ1-2	-	TGTGCCAGCAGTTACTCTGGGCAGGAAGGGGGCTACACCTTC	CASSYSGQEGGYTF
TRBV5-1	-	TRBJ2-1	-	TGCGCCAGCAGCCCCGGGACACCCGGGGGGAATGAGCAGTTCTTC	CASSPGTPGGNEQFF
TRBV10-1	once	TRBJ2-5	-	TGCGCCAGCAGTGATAGAAGTTCCCAAGAGACCCAGTACTTC	CASSDRSSQETQYF
TRBV7-8	-	TRBJ1-1	-	TGTGCCAGCAGCTCCCAACAGTCAAAGGGGAACACTGAAGCTTTCTTT	CASSSQQSKGNTEAFF
TRBV5-4	-	TRBJ2-7	-	TGTGCCAGCAGCTTATCTACAGGGCTAAGTCTGTACGAGCAGTACTTC	CASSLSTGLSLYEQYF
TRBV7-8	-	TRBJ1-4	-	TGTGCCAGCAGCGTGGGGACGGCGAATGAAAAACTGTTTTTT	CASSVGTANEKLFF
TRBV21-1	-	TRBJ2-1	-	TGTGCCAGCAGCCCTTGGGCGGGTGGGGGTTACAATGAGCAGTTCTTC	CASSPWAGGGYNEQFF
TRBV2	-	TRBJ1-5	TRBD1	TGTGCCAGCAGCTACAAAGGGGGCGCTCAGCCCCAGCATTTT	CASSYKGGAQPQHF
TRBV5-1	-	TRBJ1-5	TRBD1	TGCGCCAGCAGCGGGACAGTGGGGCAGCCCCAGCATTTT	CASSGTVGQPQHF
TRBV18	-	TRBJ2-3	-	TGTGCCAGCTCACCACTCGGGGCAGATACGCAGTATTTT	CASSPLGADTQYF
TRBV18	-	TRBJ2-1	-	TGTGCCAGCTCACCTTCGACAGGACTCCGGGCAAATGAGCAGTTCTTC	CASSPSTGLRANEQFF
TRBV30	-	TRBJ1-6	-	TGTGCCTGGAGTGTCTCAGGGGATTCACCCCTCCACTTT	CAWSVSGDSPLHF
TRBV29-1	once	TRBJ2-6	-	TGCAGCGTTTGTCGACAGACAGACCTCTGGGCCAACGTCCTGACTTTC	CSVCRQTDLWANVLTF
TRBV7-9	-	TRBJ2-5	-	TGTGCCAGCAGCTTAGGGGGCAACCCGGAAGAGACCCAGTACTTC	CASSLGGNPEETQYF
TRBV13	-	TRBJ2-7	-	TGTGCCAGCAGAAGACAGGTGCTACGCCTCGGTGAGCAGTACTTC	CASRRQVLRLGEQYF
TRBV28	-	TRBJ1-3	-	TGTGCCAGCAGTTTCTTTTACAGCTCCTCTGGAAACACCATATATTTT	CASSFFYSSSGNTIYF
TRBV10-3	few	TRBJ1-1	-	TGTGCCACCAGCACCGAGACAGGAAGTGAAGCTTTCTTT	CATSTETGSEAFF
TRBV29-1	once	TRBJ2-5	TRBD2	TGCAGCGTTGGCGGGACTAGCGAAGAGACCCAGTACTTC	CSVGGTSEETQYF
TRBV30	-	TRBJ2-2	-	TGTGCCTGGACCACGGGACAACCGAACACCGGGGAGCTGTTTTTT	CAWTTGQPNTGELFF
TRBV7-9	few	TRBJ1-3	-	TGTGCCAGCAGCTTAGCGCTCGGGGGTGGAAACACCATATATTTT	CASSLALGGGNTIYF
TRBV5-1	-	TRBJ2-2	TRBD1	TGCGCCAGCAGCTCGGACAGGGGGTACACCGGGGAGCTGTTTTTT	CASSSDRGYTGELFF
TRBV4-2	-	TRBJ1-1	-	TGTGCCAGCAGCCAACGGGGCACTGAAGCTTTCTTT	CASSQRGTEAFF
TRBV5-3	-	TRBJ1-6	-	TGTGCCAGAATAAAGGGACGGGAGCGAGGGGATTCACCCCTCCACTTT	CARIKGRERGDSPLHF
TRBV2	-	TRBJ1-5	-	TGTGCCAGCAGTGAAGGTGACGTACGCAATCAGCCCCAGCATTTT	CASSEGDVRNQPQHF
TRBV11-2	-	TRBJ2-5	-	TGTGCCAGCAGCCCCAGTAGGAAGCGAGAGACCCAGTACTTC	CASSPSRKRETQYF
TRBV2	once	TRBJ2-1	-	TGTGCCAGCAGTGAAGAGGGGCTAGCTGGCAATGAGCAGTTCTTC	CASSEEGLAGNEQFF
TRBV19	-	TRBJ2-7	-	TGTGCCAGTAGTATGGTGATAGGGCCCGAGCAGTACTTC	CASSMVIGPEQYF
TRBV5-1	-	TRBJ1-4	-	TGCGCCAGCAGCTTGAACGGACAGAGTAATGAAAAACTGTTTTTT	CASSLNGQSNEKLFF
TRBV9	-	TRBJ2-3	TRBD2	TGTGCCAGCAGCGTAGAGGTTAGCGGGAGGTCAGATACGCAGTATTTT	CASSVEVSGRSDTQYF
TRBV5-1	-	TRBJ2-2	-	TGCGCCAGCAGCCTCCGGGACCTAAAAAGACCCGGGGAGCTGTTTTTT	CASSLRDLKRPGELFF
TRBV5-4	-	TRBJ2-7	-	TGTGCCAGCAGCCAAGAAGGAACGGGAGATATCTACGAGCAGTACTTC	CASSQEGTGDIYEQYF
TRBV30	-	TRBJ1-3	-	TGTGCCTGGCGACCTGAGGGAAACACCATATATTTT	CAWRPEGNTIYF
TRBV6-6	-	TRBJ1-1	TRBD1	TGTGCCAGCAGGGGTGGGACAGGGTCATACACTGAAGCTTTCTTT	CASRGGTGSYTEAFF
TRBV19	-	TRBJ2-3	TRBD1	TGTGCCAGTAGCCGGACAGGGGCGAGCACAGATACGCAGTATTTT	CASSRTGASTDTQYF
TRBV11-3	-	TRBJ2-2	TRBD1	TGTGCCAGCAGCTCCCTGACAGGGGCGGTAAACACCGGGGAGCTGTTTTTT	CASSSLTGAVNTGELFF
TRBV2	-	TRBJ2-7	-	TGTGCCAGCAGTCCTGGGGCTACGATACGAGAGCAGTACTTC	CASSPGATIREQYF
TRBV6-5	-	TRBJ2-7	TRBD1	TGTGCCAGCAGTTTTACAGGGGGCTTCTACGAGCAGTACTTC	CASSFTGGFYEQYF
TRBV28	-	TRBJ1-5	TRBD1	TGTGCCAGCAGGTCGACAGGGGGAAGTCAGCCCCAGCATTTT	CASRSTGGSQPQHF
TRBV7-7	-	TRBJ1-4	TRBD1	TGTGCTAGCAGCGCCGGGACAGGGGTTGCAACTAATGAAAAACTGTTTTTT	CASSAGTGVATNEKLFF
TRBV7-2	-	TRBJ2-1	-	TGTGCCAGCGGGGTGTTTTATGAGCAGTTCTTC	CASGVFYEQFF
TRBV5-1	-	TRBJ2-5	-	TGCGCCAGCAGCTCGGCGGACTGGACCCAGTACTTC	CASSSADWTQYF
TRBV30	-	TRBJ1-5	-	TGTGCCTGGAACGGGGGCGGGATGGGCAATCAGCCCCAGCATTTT	CAWNGGGMGNQPQHF
TRBV2	-	TRBJ2-3	TRBD1	TGTGCCAGCAGCCTCGGGACAGGGGTCCGCACAGATACGCAGTATTTT	CASSLGTGVRTDTQYF
TRBV11-2	-	TRBJ1-3	-	TGTGCCAGCAGCCCCGCCGGGAGGAACACCATATATTTT	CASSPAGRNTIYF
TRBV19	-	TRBJ2-1	-	TGTGCCAGTAGTATCTACGGGATCCCCTACAATGAGCAGTTCTTC	CASSIYGIPYNEQFF
TRBV18	-	TRBJ2-1	-	TGTGCCAGCTCACCAAGCAGCGGACTAAGGGATGAGCAGTTCTTC	CASSPSSGLRDEQFF
TRBV2	once	TRBJ1-4	-	TGTGCCAGCAGGAAGGGCGGAATAAATGAAAAACTGTTTTTT	CASRKGGINEKLFF
TRBV19	once	TRBJ2-3	TRBD1	TGTGCCAGTAGTAGACAGGGGGCATATGCAGATACGCAGTATTTT	CASSRQGAYADTQYF
TRBV11-2	-	TRBJ1-1	TRBD1	TGTGCCAGCAGCCAGGACAGGGGTGGGACTGAAGCTTTCTTT	CASSQDRGGTEAFF